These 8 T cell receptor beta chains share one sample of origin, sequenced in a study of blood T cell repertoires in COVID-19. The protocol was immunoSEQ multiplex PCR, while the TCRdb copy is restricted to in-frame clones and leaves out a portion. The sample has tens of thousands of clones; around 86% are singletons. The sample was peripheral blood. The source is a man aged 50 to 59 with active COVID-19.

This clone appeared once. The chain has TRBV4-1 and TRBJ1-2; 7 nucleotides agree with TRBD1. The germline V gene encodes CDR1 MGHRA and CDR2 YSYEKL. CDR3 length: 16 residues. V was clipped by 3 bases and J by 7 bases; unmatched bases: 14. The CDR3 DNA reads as TGCGCCAGCAGCCAGCAGAGACAGGGTCGGTCTAGTGGCTACACCTTC. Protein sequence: CASSQQRQGRSSGYTF.

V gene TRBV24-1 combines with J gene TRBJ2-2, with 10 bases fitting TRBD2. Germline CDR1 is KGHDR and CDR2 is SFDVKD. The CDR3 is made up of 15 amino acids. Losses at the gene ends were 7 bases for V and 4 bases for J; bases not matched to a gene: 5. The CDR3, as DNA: TGTGCCACCAGCCGACTAGCGGGTGGCACCGGGGAGCTGTTTTTT. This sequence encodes CATSRLAGGTGELFF.

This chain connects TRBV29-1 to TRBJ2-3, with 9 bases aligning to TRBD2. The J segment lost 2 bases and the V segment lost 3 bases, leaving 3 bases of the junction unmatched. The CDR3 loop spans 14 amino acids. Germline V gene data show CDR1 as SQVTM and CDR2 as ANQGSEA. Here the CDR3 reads CSVDLAGTTDTQYF. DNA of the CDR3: TGCAGCGTTGACCTAGCGGGGACCACAGATACGCAGTATTTT.

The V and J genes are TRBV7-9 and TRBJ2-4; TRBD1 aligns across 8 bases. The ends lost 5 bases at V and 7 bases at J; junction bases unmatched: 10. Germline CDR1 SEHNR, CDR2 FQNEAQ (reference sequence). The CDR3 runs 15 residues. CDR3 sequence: CASSPWTGNPNIQYF. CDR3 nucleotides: TGTGCCAGCAGCCCCTGGACAGGGAACCCGAACATTCAGTACTTC. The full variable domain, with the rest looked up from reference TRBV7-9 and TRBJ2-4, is DTGVSQNPRHKITKRGQNVTFRCDPISEHNRLYWYRQTLGQGPEFLTYFQNEAQLEKSRLLSDRFSAERPKGSFSTLEIQRTEQGDSAMYLCASSPWTGNPNIQYFGAGTRLSVL.

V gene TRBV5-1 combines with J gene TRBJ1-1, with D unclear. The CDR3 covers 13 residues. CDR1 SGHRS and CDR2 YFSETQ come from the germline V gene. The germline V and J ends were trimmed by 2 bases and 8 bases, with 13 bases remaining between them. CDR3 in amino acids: CASSLMRTAEAFF. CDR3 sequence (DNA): TGCGCCAGCAGCTTAATGAGAACAGCCGAAGCTTTCTTT.

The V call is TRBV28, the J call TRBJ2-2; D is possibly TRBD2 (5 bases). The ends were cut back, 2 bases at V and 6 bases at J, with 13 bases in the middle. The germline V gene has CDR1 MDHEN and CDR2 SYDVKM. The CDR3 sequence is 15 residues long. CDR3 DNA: TGTGCCAGCAGTTTACGGGGATTTGGGGCCGGGGAGCTGTTTTTT. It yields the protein CASSLRGFGAGELFF.

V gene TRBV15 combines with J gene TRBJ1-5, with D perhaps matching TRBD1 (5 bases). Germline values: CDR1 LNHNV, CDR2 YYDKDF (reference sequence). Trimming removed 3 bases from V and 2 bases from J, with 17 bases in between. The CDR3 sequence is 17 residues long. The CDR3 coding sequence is TGTGCCACCAGCAGGCAGGGATCGGTCAGGGGCAATCAGCCCCAGCATTTT. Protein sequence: CATSRQGSVRGNQPQHF.

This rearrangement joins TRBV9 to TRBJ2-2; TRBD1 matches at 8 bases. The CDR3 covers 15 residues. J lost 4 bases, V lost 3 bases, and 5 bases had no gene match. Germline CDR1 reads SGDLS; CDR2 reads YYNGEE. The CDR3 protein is CASSATGAPTGELFF. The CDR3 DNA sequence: TGTGCCAGCAGCGCGACAGGGGCCCCCACCGGGGAGCTGTTTTTT.